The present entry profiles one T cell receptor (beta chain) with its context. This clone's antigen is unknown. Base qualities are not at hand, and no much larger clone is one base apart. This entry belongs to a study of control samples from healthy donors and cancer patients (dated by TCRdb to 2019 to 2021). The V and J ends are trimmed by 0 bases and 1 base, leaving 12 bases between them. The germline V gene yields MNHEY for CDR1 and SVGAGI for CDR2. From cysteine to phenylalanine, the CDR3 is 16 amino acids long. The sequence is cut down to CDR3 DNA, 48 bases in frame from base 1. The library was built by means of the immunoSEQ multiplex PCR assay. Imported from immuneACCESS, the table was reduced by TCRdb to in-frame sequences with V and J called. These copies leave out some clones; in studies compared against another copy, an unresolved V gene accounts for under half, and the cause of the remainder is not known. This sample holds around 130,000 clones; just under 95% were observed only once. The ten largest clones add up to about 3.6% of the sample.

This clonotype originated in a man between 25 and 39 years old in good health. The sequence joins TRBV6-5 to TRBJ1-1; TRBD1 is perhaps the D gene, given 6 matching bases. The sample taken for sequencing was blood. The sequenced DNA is TGTGCCAGCAGTTACTCACCTTACAGGGCGAACACTGAAGCTTTCTTT. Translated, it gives CASSYSPYRANTEAFF.